The 28 T cell receptor beta chains below come from one sample, sequenced in a study of cytomegalovirus exposure and HLA in healthy donors. The PCR used 60 Vbeta and 13 Jbeta primers. Assay: immunoSEQ multiplex PCR; the TCRdb copy retains only in-frame clones and omits some. The table has about 160,000 clones, roughly four fifths seen once. Sequencing was performed on PBMCs. These receptor sequences come from a woman aged 18 to 35 in good health and CMV-seronegative.

The chain carries TRBV2 and TRBJ2-7, with D perhaps TRBD2 (7 bases). This CDR3 spans 16 amino acids. Trimming removed 5 bases at V and 1 base at J, with 18 bases between. CDR1 and CDR2 from the germline V gene are SNHLY and FYNNEI. The CDR3 spells CASSRNTGRGSYEQYF. The CDR3 bases are TGTGCCAGCAGTCGGAACACAGGGAGGGGATCCTACGAGCAGTACTTC.

The V and J genes are TRBV7-6 and TRBJ2-2; the match to TRBD2 covers 13 bases. Per the germline V gene, CDR1 is SGHVS and CDR2 is FNYEAQ. The CDR3 loop spans 18 amino acids. J lost 0 bases, V lost 1 base, and 2 bases had no gene match. As DNA, the CDR3 is TGTGCCAGCAGCTTAGGGACTAGCGGGAGTACGAACACCGGGGAGCTGTTTTTT. Its protein product is CASSLGTSGSTNTGELFF. The full variable domain, completed using reference TRBV7-6 and TRBJ2-2, is GAGVSQSPRYKVTKRGQDVALRCDPISGHVSLYWYRQALGQGPEFLTYFNYEAQQDKSGLPNDRFSAERPEGSISTLTIQRTEQRDSAMYRCASSLGTSGSTNTGELFFGEGSRLTVL.

The chain is built from TRBV7-8 and TRBJ2-1, with 7 bases identical to TRBD1. The CDR3 loop spans 14 amino acids. Germline CDR1 and CDR2: SGHVS and FQNEAQ. V trimming: 1 base; J trimming: 8 bases; junction bases outside the gene matches: 5. The CDR3 region is CASSLEGARDEQFF. CDR3 DNA sequence: TGTGCCAGCAGCTTAGAGGGGGCCCGCGATGAGCAGTTCTTC. The full variable domain, with the rest looked up from reference TRBV7-8 and TRBJ2-1, is GAGVSQSPRYKVAKRGQDVALRCDPISGHVSLFWYQQALGQGPEFLTYFQNEAQLDKSGLPSDRFFAERPEGSVSTLKIQRTQQEDSAVYLCASSLEGARDEQFFGPGTRLTVL.

The chain uses TRBV7-6 and TRBJ1-4; D not resolved. This CDR3 has 13 residues. Germline CDR1 SGHVS, CDR2 FNYEAQ. V was cut by 4 bases and J by 7 bases, with 10 bases left in between. The CDR3 sequence is CASSSENGEKLFF. The CDR3 DNA reads TGTGCCAGCAGCTCGGAGAATGGTGAAAAACTGTTTTTT.

The chain is built from TRBV7-9 and TRBJ1-1; D might be TRBD1 (5 bases). CDR1 is SEHNR and CDR2 is FQNEAQ in the germline V gene (reference sequence). The length of the CDR3 is 14 residues. V lost 1 base to trimming and J lost 5 bases, with 11 bases between them. Here the CDR3 reads CASSLVGGGTEAFF. CDR3 bases: TGTGCCAGCAGCTTAGTTGGGGGAGGAACTGAAGCTTTCTTT.

The chain joins TRBV5-1 to TRBJ2-1; TRBD2 aligns across 8 bases. Germline V gene data show CDR1 as SGHRS and CDR2 as YFSETQ. V gave up 4 bases and J gave up 4 bases; unmatched junction bases: 4. CDR3 length equals 14 residues. The CDR3 reads CASSREGKYNEQFF. The CDR3 DNA reads as TGCGCCAGCAGCCGGGAGGGGAAATACAATGAGCAGTTCTTC.

The gene calls are TRBV7-9 and TRBJ1-1, with TRBD1 identical over 7 bases. Looked up from germline, CDR1 is SEHNR and CDR2 is FQNEAQ (reference sequence). The V and J ends lost 6 bases and 6 bases, in that order; junction bases with no gene match: 4. There are 12 residues in the CDR3. The CDR3 reads CASSSRGSEAFF. CDR3 bases: TGTGCCAGCAGTTCCAGGGGGTCTGAAGCTTTCTTT.

The genes are TRBV9 and TRBJ1-5; D not certain. CDR3 size: 13 residues. V lost 3 bases to trimming and J lost 7 bases, with 11 bases between them. Germline assignment: CDR1 SGDLS and CDR2 YYNGEE. CDR3 DNA sequence: TGTGCCAGCAGCGGAGTAACTACACAGCCCCAGCATTTT. This translates into CASSGVTTQPQHF.

This clone was observed a few times. The CDR3 nucleotides are TGCGCCAGCAGCCAGGACAGGGGACCCTACGAGCAGTACTTC. It yields the protein CASSQDRGPYEQYF. V is TRBV4-1 and J is TRBJ2-7, with 9 bases lining up with TRBD1. The CDR3 is made up of 14 amino acids. Germline V gene lookup returns CDR1 MGHRA and CDR2 YSYEKL. The V and J ends lost 3 bases and 2 bases, in that order; junction bases with no gene match: 2.

J is TRBJ2-7 and V is TRBV4-1; a possible D gene is TRBD1 (5 bases). CDR3 length equals 14 residues. Germline CDR1 is MGHRA and CDR2 is YSYEKL. V lost 3 bases, J lost 2 bases, and 11 bases lay in between. CDR3 coding DNA: TGCGCCAGCAGCCACCCAGGGTGGGCCTACGAGCAGTACTTC. Amino acid sequence: CASSHPGWAYEQYF.

On this clone itself: At one of its ends the junction is not consistent with the germline gene, which may arise from a read error. CDR3 protein: CASGEQGNTIYF. The CDR3 bases are TGTGCCAGCGGTGAACAGGGAAACACCATATATTTT. This chain links TRBV2 with TRBJ1-3; D ambiguous. Germline V CDR1 and CDR2: SNHLY, FYNNEI. The CDR3 consists of 12 residues.

This clone was detected a few times. This rearrangement joins TRBV28 to TRBJ2-1; 11 bases fit TRBD2. The V segment lost 6 bases and the J segment 4 bases; nucleotides outside the gene matches: 11. This CDR3 comprises 17 residues. Germline-derived CDR1 and CDR2 are MDHEN and SYDVKM. CDR3 region: CASSPGLADATYNEQFF. The CDR3 bases are TGTGCCAGCAGCCCGGGACTAGCGGATGCCACTTACAATGAGCAGTTCTTC.

The gene calls are TRBV4-1 and TRBJ2-7; TRBD2 aligns across 11 bases. The germline V gene encodes CDR1 MGHRA and CDR2 YSYEKL. V was clipped by 5 bases and J by 4 bases; unmatched bases: 10. The CDR3 has 16 residues. The CDR3 DNA sequence: TGCGCCAGCAGCACCCAATTCGGGACTAGCGGTTACGAGCAGTACTTC. Protein product: CASSTQFGTSGYEQYF.

The chain couples TRBV28 to TRBJ1-4; perhaps TRBD1 as D (6 bases). Germline V CDR1 and CDR2: MDHEN, SYDVKM. V was trimmed by 6 bases and J by 0 bases, leaving 11 bases between them. This CDR3 comprises 15 residues. The CDR3 spells CASRPTGTTNEKLFF. The CDR3 coding sequence is TGTGCCAGCAGACCAACAGGGACAACTAATGAAAAACTGTTTTTT.

The rearrangement joins TRBV7-9 to TRBJ2-7; 7 bases agree with TRBD1. Germline lookup yields CDR1 SEHNR and CDR2 FQNEAQ (reference sequence). V lost 5 bases and J lost 1; bases outside the gene matches: 5. The CDR3 sequence is 14 residues long. The DNA of the CDR3 is TGTGCCAGCAGCGCTAGGGACAGATCCTACGAGCAGTACTTC. Translation gives CASSARDRSYEQYF.

This clone was counted a single time. The chain combines TRBV5-1 with TRBJ2-2, with 8 bases that match TRBD1. Trimming removed 4 bases from V and 3 bases from J; junction bases left unmatched: 2. The length of the CDR3 is 14 residues. CDR1 and CDR2 from the germline V gene are SGHRS and YFSETQ. The CDR3 loop reads CASSTRGHTGELFF. The DNA for the CDR3 is TGCGCCAGCAGCACCAGGGGGCACACCGGGGAGCTGTTTTTT.

This clone was detected only a few times. The CDR3: CASRYEMKNGEAFF. The CDR3 DNA reads as TGTGCCAGCCGCTACGAAATGAAGAATGGTGAAGCTTTCTTT. The V call is TRBV2, the J call TRBJ1-1; no reliable D call. The CDR3 has 14 amino acids. Trimming removed 8 bases at V and 7 bases at J, with 20 bases between. The V gene's germline CDR1 is SNHLY and CDR2 FYNNEI.

CDR3 residues: CASSSKSGTQPVHNEQFF. CDR3 sequence (DNA): TGTGCCAGCTCATCAAAGAGCGGGACTCAACCCGTCCACAATGAGCAGTTCTTC. The chain carries TRBV18 and TRBJ2-1; TRBD2 agrees at 7 bases. The CDR3 consists of 18 residues. Germline CDR1 KGHSH, CDR2 LQKENI. The V and J ends lost 5 bases and 5 bases, in that order; junction bases with no gene match: 18.

The chain couples TRBV2 to TRBJ1-2, with D possibly TRBD1 on 6 matching bases. Germline lookup yields CDR1 SNHLY and CDR2 FYNNEI. V lost 6 bases, J lost 1 base, and 9 bases lay in between. CDR3 length: 13 amino acids. The CDR3 sequence: CASRADSNYGYTF. The CDR3 DNA sequence: TGTGCCAGCAGGGCGGACAGTAACTATGGCTACACCTTC.

The V call is TRBV28, the J call TRBJ2-5; D perhaps matches TRBD2 (5 bases). The J call may not be correct, given that the DNA end is closer to TRBJ2-7. Germline CDR1 and CDR2: MDHEN and SYDVKM. The CDR3 length is 11 residues. For the CDR3, the DNA is TGTGCCAGCGATAGCGCCTACGAGCAGTACTTC. Translated, it gives CASDSAYEQYF.

The V gene is TRBV9, the J gene TRBJ2-7; possibly TRBD2 for D (6 bases). Germline CDR1 SGDLS, CDR2 YYNGEE. The CDR3 covers 15 residues. The V end lost 0 bases, the J end lost 3 bases, and 13 bases lay between the germline ends. CDR3 sequence (DNA): TGTGCCAGCAGCGTAGGTGGCGGGGCCTACTACGAGCAGTACTTC. It codes for CASSVGGGAYYEQYF.

The V gene is TRBV18, the J gene TRBJ1-3; D gene unclear. Germline values: CDR1 KGHSH, CDR2 LQKENI. The CDR3 totals 16 residues. V lost 3 bases, J lost 4 bases, and 16 bases lay in between. In DNA form, the CDR3 reads TGTGCCAGCTCACCGATTTTTGAGGTTTCCGGAAACACCATATATTTT. Translating it yields CASSPIFEVSGNTIYF.

The rearrangement uses TRBV4-1 and TRBJ2-7, with D perhaps TRBD2 (6 bases). The CDR3 runs 15 residues. Germline CDR1 and CDR2: MGHRA and YSYEKL. Trimming left V 1 base short and J 5 bases short, with 15 bases between. The CDR3 protein is CASSQGPGAGNEQYF. CDR3 bases: TGCGCCAGCAGCCAAGGTCCGGGAGCGGGCAACGAGCAGTACTTC.

This chain joins TRBV19 and TRBJ2-7, with a tentative D call TRBD1 (6 bases). The CDR3 has 16 amino acids. Germline CDR1 and CDR2: LNHDA and SQIVND (reference sequence). V was clipped by 0 bases and J by 5 bases, with 17 bases between them. The CDR3 sequence is CASSIETGLQVHEQYF. CDR3 in DNA: TGTGCCAGTAGTATAGAGACAGGACTTCAGGTCCACGAGCAGTACTTC.

The V gene is TRBV5-6, the J gene TRBJ2-1; no firm D call. The CDR3 totals 16 residues. Trimming removed 3 bases from V and 0 bases from J, with 13 bases in between. Germline V gene lookup returns CDR1 SGHDT and CDR2 YYEEEE. In nucleotides, the CDR3 is TGTGCCAGCAGCTCCCGGGTCCTTAGCTCCTACAATGAGCAGTTCTTC. Translating it yields CASSSRVLSSYNEQFF.

The gene calls are TRBV5-1 and TRBJ2-5; the match to TRBD1 covers 10 bases. The junction had 9 bases not matched to a gene; V was cut back by 3 bases and J by 4 bases. Germline CDR1 SGHRS, CDR2 YFSETQ. The CDR3 runs 16 residues. The CDR3 is CASSSRTGGVGETQYF. Written as DNA, the CDR3 is TGCGCCAGCAGCTCTCGGACAGGGGGAGTTGGAGAGACCCAGTACTTC.

This rearrangement joins TRBV7-8 to TRBJ1-3; TRBD1 aligns across 8 bases. CDR3 length equals 16 residues. Germline V gives CDR1 SGHVS, CDR2 FQNEAQ. The ends lost 5 bases at V and 0 bases at J; junction bases unmatched: 6. The CDR3 here is CASSPRQGSSGNTIYF. As DNA, the CDR3 is TGTGCCAGCAGCCCAAGACAGGGGAGCTCTGGAAACACCATATATTTT.

CDR3 coding DNA: TGTGCCACCCTGGGGGCTAGCGGGAGGAACTCGAGCTCCTACAATGAGCAGTTCTTC. It specifies CATLGASGRNSSSYNEQFF. This chain joins TRBV19 and TRBJ2-1; TRBD2 matches at 11 bases. This CDR3 region has 19 residues. The V segment lost 10 bases and the J segment 0 bases; nucleotides outside the gene matches: 17. Germline values: CDR1 LNHDA, CDR2 SQIVND (reference sequence).